This T cell receptor (beta chain) was sequenced during a study of CXCR3-negative and CXCR3-positive naive CD8 T cells. It was by 5' RACE with UMI labels that the TRB cDNA libraries were prepared. No DNA is given; TCRdb re-called the 5' RACE reads and lists each CDR3 protein once. Its table lists approximately 90,000 distinct CDR3 sequences. Study-level results: Naive cells positive for CXCR3 carried more hydrophobic TRB CDR3s than CXCR3-negative ones. TRBV-TRBJ usage matched between naive CXCR3-negative and CXCR3-positive cells but not between memory cells.

This CDR3 has 12 residues. Per germline, CDR1 MDHEN and CDR2 SYDVKM. Comments on this clonotype: What it recognizes is unknown.

This receptor was taken from a human donor in good health. Some clones in this sample may be carry-over from other donors' samples. The chain recombines TRBV28 with TRBJ2-7; the TRBD2 assignment by TCRdb is unverifiable without DNA. Sequencing was done on a sample of naive CXCR3+ CD8+ T cells from blood. Noted subset: CD45RO-CCR7+CD27+CD95- naive CD8+ T cells expressing CXCR3 (TNR3+). CDR3 loop: CASSSSVYEQYF.